This passage covers 32 T cell receptor beta chains from one sample sequenced in a study of cytomegalovirus exposure and HLA in healthy donors. The PCR had 60 Vbeta and 13 Jbeta primers. The data were produced by immunoSEQ multiplex PCR, yet TCRdb's version contains in-frame clones alone and is incomplete. The table lists 100,000 to 150,000 clones, 70% to 85% of them singletons, with 0.95% to 1.5% in the top ten. Sequencing was performed on PBMCs. The receptors stem from a boy younger than 18 in good health and CMV-seronegative.

In DNA, the CDR3 is TGTGCCAGCAGTCCACGGGTGGGCTCCTACAATGAGCAGTTCTTC. This codes for CASSPRVGSYNEQFF. The chain has TRBV27 and TRBJ2-1; no reliable D call. Germline V lookup: CDR1 MNHEY, CDR2 SMNVEV (reference sequence). This CDR3 is 15 amino acids long. V was shortened by 5 bases and J by 0 bases, with 11 bases between the two germline ends.

This chain links TRBV2 with TRBJ2-3; 8 nucleotides match TRBD2. With 6 bases clipped from V and 13 bases from J, the junction kept 6 bases outside the gene matches. The CDR3 is 11 amino acids. Germline CDR1 and CDR2: SNHLY and FYNNEI. The CDR3 protein is CASSHPGGEYF. As DNA, the CDR3 is TGTGCCAGCAGCCATCCGGGAGGGGAGTATTTT. The full variable domain, rest sourced from reference TRBV2 and TRBJ2-3, is EPEVTQTPSHQVTQMGQEVILRCVPISNHLYFYWYRQILGQKVEFLVSFYNNEISEKSEIFDDQFSVERPDGSNFTLKIRSTKLEDSAMYFCASSHPGGEYFGPGTRLTVL.

With regard to this clone: A junction boundary mismatches the germline segment, possibly from a read error. The rearrangement uses TRBV5-6 and TRBJ2-3, with D tentatively TRBD1 (5 bases). CDR3 size: 17 residues. The V gene's germline CDR1 is SGHDT and CDR2 YYEEEE. The CDR3 reads CAGSILPQVSGTDTQYF. The CDR3 region has the DNA TGTGCCGGCAGCATCCTGCCACAGGTTTCTGGTACAGATACGCAGTATTTT.

The rearrangement uses TRBV2 and TRBJ2-5; 8 nucleotides match TRBD2. CDR3 length: 15 amino acids. The V gene end was trimmed by 7 bases and the J gene end by 7 bases; junction bases not matched to a gene: 14. Germline-derived CDR1 and CDR2 are SNHLY and FYNNEI. The DNA for the CDR3 is TGTGCCAGCACCGCCGCCCGGGGACTAGAGGGGACCCAGTACTTC. Its protein is CASTAARGLEGTQYF.

The V and J genes are TRBV2 and TRBJ2-3; D is undetermined. Germline V gene sequence: CDR1 SNHLY, CDR2 FYNNEI. The length of the CDR3 is 15 residues. Trimming left V 6 bases short and J 0 bases short, with 13 bases between. CDR3 sequence: CASRPVGASTDTQYF. The CDR3, as DNA: TGTGCCAGCAGGCCAGTCGGAGCAAGCACAGATACGCAGTATTTT. Using reference TRBV2 and TRBJ2-3 for the parts outside the CDR3, the full variable domain is EPEVTQTPSHQVTQMGQEVILRCVPISNHLYFYWYRQILGQKVEFLVSFYNNEISEKSEIFDDQFSVERPDGSNFTLKIRSTKLEDSAMYFCASRPVGASTDTQYFGPGTRLTVL.

This rearrangement joins TRBV2 to TRBJ1-4; D remains unclear. The germline V gene encodes CDR1 SNHLY and CDR2 FYNNEI. Trimming removed 5 bases at V and 0 bases at J, with 10 bases between. The CDR3 extends over 15 amino acids. CDR3 sequence: CASSSEASTNEKLFF. Here the CDR3 DNA reads TGTGCCAGCAGTTCAGAGGCCTCAACTAATGAAAAACTGTTTTTT.

The chain is built from TRBV6-5 and TRBJ2-3; possibly TRBD2 for D (6 bases). The length of the CDR3 is 14 residues. Germline V gene sequence: CDR1 MNHEY, CDR2 SVGAGI. V was shortened by 2 bases and J by 4 bases, with 10 bases between the two germline ends. CDR3 coding DNA: TGTGCCAGCAGTTACGCGGGGCGGCCAGATACGCAGTATTTT. Amino acids: CASSYAGRPDTQYF.

The chain joins TRBV9 to TRBJ2-1; 11 nucleotides match TRBD2. After removal of 0 bases from V and 8 bases from J, the junction contained 10 bases not matched to a gene. Germline values: CDR1 SGDLS, CDR2 YYNGEE. The CDR3 is 17 amino acids. The CDR3 DNA sequence: TGTGCCAGCAGCGTAGGGGTGGCGGGACTAGCGGCCCATGAGCAGTTCTTC. Amino acids: CASSVGVAGLAAHEQFF.

The V and J genes are TRBV4-3 and TRBJ2-5; TRBD1 matches at 10 bases. The DNA matches TRBJ2-7 better at its end, which makes the J call doubtful. CDR1 and CDR2 (germline): LGHNA, YSLEER. This CDR3 is built from 16 residues. CDR3 sequence reads: CASSQDWDRGSYEQYF. In DNA form, the CDR3 reads TGCGCCAGCAGCCAAGACTGGGACAGGGGCTCCTACGAGCAGTACTTC.

V usage is TRBV19 and J usage is TRBJ1-1, with 7 bases that match TRBD1. The V and J ends lost 5 bases and 6 bases, in that order; junction bases with no gene match: 3. Germline loops: CDR1 LNHDA, CDR2 SQIVND (reference sequence). This CDR3 is 12 amino acids long. CDR3 in amino acids: CASSRQGAEAFF. Written as DNA, the CDR3 is TGTGCCAGTAGTCGACAGGGCGCTGAAGCTTTCTTT. Full variable domain (rest looked up from reference TRBV19 and TRBJ1-1): DGGITQSPKYLFRKEGQNVTLSCEQNLNHDAMYWYRQDPGQGLRLIYYSQIVNDFQKGDIAEGYSVSREKKESFPLTVTSAQKNPTAFYLCASSRQGAEAFFGQGTRLTVV.

About this clone itself: The junction differs from germline at one of its ends, possibly a read error. This sequence joins TRBV7-6 and TRBJ2-7; 9 bases are shared with TRBD1. The CDR3 contains 15 residues. CDR1 and CDR2 (germline): SGHVS, FNYEAQ. The CDR3 protein is CASSSTGQGRVELYF. The DNA for the CDR3 is TGTGCCAGCAGCTCGACTGGACAGGGGAGAGTAGAGCTGTACTTC.

V usage is TRBV2 and J usage is TRBJ1-3, with TRBD1 identical over 8 bases. With 8 bases clipped from V and 0 bases from J, the junction kept 6 bases outside the gene matches. This CDR3 spans 15 amino acids. Germline values: CDR1 SNHLY, CDR2 FYNNEI. DNA of the CDR3: TGTGCCAGCGGGGGAACAGGGGGCTCTGGAAACACCATATATTTT. Protein product: CASGGTGGSGNTIYF.

CDR3 amino acids: CASSLDGENTIYF. The CDR3, as DNA: TGCGCCAGCAGTCTAGACGGGGAAAACACCATATATTTT. The rearrangement links TRBV10-2 to TRBJ1-3; D unresolved. The CDR3 length is 13 residues. Germline values: CDR1 WSHSY, CDR2 SAAADI. V lost 5 bases, J lost 6 bases, and 11 bases lay in between.

V and J are TRBV4-2 and TRBJ2-2; D is unresolved. The CDR3 extends over 12 amino acids. Germline V gene data show CDR1 as LGHNA and CDR2 as YNFKEQ. The V end was cut by 6 bases, the J end by 7 bases, with 9 bases between. The CDR3 is CASRGRLGELFF. The CDR3 nucleotides are TGTGCCAGCAGGGGCCGGCTCGGGGAGCTGTTTTTT.

The rearrangement uses TRBV5-6 and TRBJ1-2; the match to TRBD1 covers 10 bases. The CDR3 spans 13 residues. With V trimmed by 5 bases and J by 6 bases, 4 bases remained unmatched. The V gene's germline CDR1 is SGHDT and CDR2 YYEEEE. CDR3 DNA sequence: TGTGCCAGCAGGGACAGGGGGGGGCATGGCTACACCTTC. It codes for CASRDRGGHGYTF.

J is TRBJ2-1 and V is TRBV7-6; 9 nucleotides agree with TRBD2. The germline CDR1 and CDR2 sequences are SGHVS and FNYEAQ. With 3 bases clipped from V and 7 bases from J, the junction kept 4 bases outside the gene matches. The CDR3 has 14 residues. This chain's CDR3 is CASSFSSGINEQFF. The CDR3 DNA reads as TGTGCCAGCAGCTTTTCTAGCGGGATTAATGAGCAGTTCTTC.

The rearrangement joins TRBV6-6 to TRBJ2-2; D is unclear. Germline V gene sequence: CDR1 MNHNY, CDR2 SVGAGI (reference sequence). This CDR3 has 12 amino acids. V was pared by 3 bases and J by 5 bases, with 4 bases between. The CDR3 DNA is TGTGCCAGCAGTTATAATACCGGGGAGCTGTTTTTT. It translates to CASSYNTGELFF.

This clone was observed once. J is TRBJ1-4 and V is TRBV27; D is unresolved. The CDR3 has 16 amino acids. Germline V lookup: CDR1 MNHEY, CDR2 SMNVEV (reference sequence). Trimming pared 0 bases from V and 6 bases from J, leaving 14 bases between. CDR3 in amino acids: CASSLSGGRTYEKLFF. Here the CDR3 DNA reads TGTGCCAGCAGTTTATCGGGCGGGCGTACGTATGAAAAACTGTTTTTT.

This clone showed up just a few times. The V and J genes are TRBV30 and TRBJ2-7; a possible D gene is TRBD1 (6 bases). With 3 bases removed from V and 2 bases from J, the gap between germline ends came to 14 bases. Germline V lookup: CDR1 GTSNPN, CDR2 SVGIG (reference sequence). This CDR3 is 14 amino acids long. This chain's CDR3 is CAWRERQAPYEQYF. In DNA form, the CDR3 reads TGTGCCTGGAGGGAAAGACAGGCCCCCTACGAGCAGTACTTC.

The gene calls are TRBV2 and TRBJ2-5, with 10 bases identical to TRBD2. The J call may be wrong; the DNA end is better matched by TRBJ2-7. Per germline, CDR1 SNHLY and CDR2 FYNNEI. This CDR3 is built from 15 residues. This CDR3 is CASREGLAQTYEQYF. The CDR3 coding sequence is TGTGCCAGCAGGGAGGGACTAGCGCAAACCTACGAGCAGTACTTC.

The J gene is TRBJ1-1, the V gene TRBV20-1; no definite D call. From germline, CDR1 is DFQATT and CDR2 SNEGSKA (reference sequence). Trimming stripped 3 bases from V and 3 bases from J, with 5 bases between. This CDR3 has 11 amino acids. Here the CDR3 DNA reads TGCAGTGCTAGTGAGCACACTGAAGCTTTCTTT. It yields the protein CSASEHTEAFF.

The CDR3 reads CASSHTLAGGNEQFF. CDR3 DNA: TGTGCCAGCAGCCACACCCTAGCGGGAGGTAATGAGCAGTTCTTC. The rearrangement joins TRBV11-1 to TRBJ2-1; the match to TRBD2 covers 11 bases. The trim removed 5 bases at V and 7 bases at J, leaving 7 bases unmatched. This CDR3 region has 15 residues. The germline CDR1 and CDR2 sequences are SGHAT and FQDESV (reference sequence).

The chain recombines TRBV6-5 with TRBJ2-7; weak D call: TRBD1 (6 bases). V was trimmed by 6 bases and J by 2 bases, leaving 8 bases between them. CDR3 length: 12 residues. Germline V gives CDR1 MNHEY, CDR2 SVGAGI. The CDR3 DNA reads as TGTGCCAGCAGGGACAGAGCCTACGAGCAGTACTTC. This sequence encodes CASRDRAYEQYF.

The chain recombines TRBV10-3 with TRBJ2-7; weak D call: TRBD1 (5 bases). Germline loops: CDR1 ENHRY, CDR2 SYGVKD. Trimming removed 5 bases from V and 3 bases from J, with 20 bases in between. The CDR3 length is 16 residues. CDR3 loop: CAISPDGRGGHYEQYF. The CDR3 DNA reads TGTGCCATCAGTCCTGACGGAAGGGGTGGGCACTACGAGCAGTACTTC.

This clone was seen only a few times. The chain is built from TRBV6-6 and TRBJ1-1, with 9 bases identical to TRBD1. With 1 base clipped from V and 3 bases from J, the junction kept 6 bases outside the gene matches. Germline V gene sequence: CDR1 MNHNY, CDR2 SVGAGI (reference sequence). This CDR3 region has 16 residues. DNA for the CDR3: TGTGCCAGCAGTTACTTGTCGGGACAGGGCCACACTGAAGCTTTCTTT. Translation gives CASSYLSGQGHTEAFF.

This clone was seen only a few times. The rearrangement uses TRBV10-3 and TRBJ2-5; weak D call: TRBD2 (5 bases). The CDR3 spans 14 residues. V dropped 3 bases and J dropped 3 bases, with 11 bases sitting between them. Germline CDR1 is ENHRY and CDR2 is SYGVKD. Here the CDR3 reads CAISDTDGKETQYF. The CDR3 DNA sequence: TGTGCCATCAGTGATACGGACGGGAAAGAGACCCAGTACTTC.

The V and J genes are TRBV9 and TRBJ1-1, with D possibly matching TRBD1 (5 bases). Looked up from germline, CDR1 is SGDLS and CDR2 is YYNGEE. V lost 3 bases and J lost 0, with 9 bases in between. There are 14 residues in the CDR3. The CDR3 DNA is TGTGCCAGCAGCGCCGACAGCTTGAACACTGAAGCTTTCTTT. The encoded protein is CASSADSLNTEAFF. Combining the CDR3 with reference TRBV9 and TRBJ1-1 gives the whole variable domain DSGVTQTPKHLITATGQRVTLRCSPRSGDLSVYWYQQSLDQGLQFLIQYYNGEERAKGNILERFSAQQFPDLHSELNLSSLELGDSALYFCASSADSLNTEAFFGQGTRLTVV.

The rearrangement links TRBV30 to TRBJ2-1; weak D call: TRBD2 (6 bases). The CDR3 extends over 14 amino acids. Germline V gene data show CDR1 as GTSNPN and CDR2 as SVGIG (reference sequence). Trimming cost V 5 bases and J 5 bases, with 16 bases left between them. CDR3 in amino acids: CAWDPRGGNNEQFF. CDR3 sequence (DNA): TGTGCCTGGGACCCCCGGGGCGGGAACAATGAGCAGTTCTTC.

The chain combines TRBV6-5 with TRBJ2-3, with D possibly being TRBD2 (6 bases). The CDR3 extends over 15 amino acids. V was trimmed by 6 bases and J by 4 bases, leaving 17 bases between them. Looked up from germline, CDR1 is MNHEY and CDR2 is SVGAGI. CDR3 sequence: CASRPPRERPDTQYF. The CDR3 DNA reads as TGTGCCAGCAGGCCCCCGCGGGAAAGGCCAGATACGCAGTATTTT.

The V call is TRBV6-6, the J call TRBJ1-2, with no clear D. The CDR3 length is 14 residues. From germline, CDR1 is MNHNY and CDR2 SVGAGI (reference sequence). With 2 bases removed from V and 8 bases from J, the gap between germline ends came to 15 bases. The CDR3 protein is CASSYAAPTGGYTF. The CDR3 bases are TGTGCCAGCAGTTACGCCGCCCCTACGGGGGGCTACACCTTC.

This sequence joins TRBV6-1 and TRBJ1-4; 7 bases are shared with TRBD1. With 7 bases clipped from V and 10 bases from J, the junction kept 15 bases outside the gene matches. Germline V gene sequence: CDR1 MNHNS, CDR2 SASEGT. The CDR3 is 15 residues long. For the CDR3, the DNA is TGTGCCAGCACTACCCCAGACAGGGACGTCGGAAAACTGTTTTTT. Its protein product is CASTTPDRDVGKLFF.

The gene calls are TRBV4-1 and TRBJ2-7, with 7 bases lining up with TRBD2. The junction had 7 bases not matched to a gene; V was cut back by 4 bases and J by 4 bases. The V gene's germline CDR1 is MGHRA and CDR2 YSYEKL. This CDR3 is 14 amino acids long. The DNA of the CDR3 is TGCGCCAGCAGCCCCGGTGCGGGAGAGTACGAGCAGTACTTC. As protein: CASSPGAGEYEQYF.